What follows describes a single T cell receptor beta chain. This specimen belongs to a study of shared T cell receptors in the human thymus. The protocol was immunoSEQ multiplex PCR, while the TCRdb copy is restricted to in-frame clones and leaves out a portion. The sample consists of some 700,000 clones, approximately 85% of them appearing once. V shed 5 bases, J shed 3 bases, and the junction held 4 bases outside the gene matches. Germline V gene data show CDR1 as MNHEY and CDR2 as SMNVEV (reference sequence). The CDR3 loop spans 15 amino acids. The same specimen was also included in a second study, on human thymus T cells. That publication notes: The people who donated were healthy Finnish babies having corrective surgery for congenital heart defects. Obtained as resections during corrective heart surgery, the thymus tissue was then studied. It looked as if thymic and blood repertoires used V and J genes in a biased way.

The receptor was isolated from a girl younger than two with a congenital heart defect. The J gene is TRBJ1-5, the V gene TRBV27, with 10 positions matching TRBD1. The source material was thymocytes. The CDR3: CASSPGTGVNQPQHF. The CDR3 nucleotides read TGTGCCAGCAGTCCGGGGACAGGGGTCAATCAGCCCCAGCATTTT.